The present TCR beta chain was sequenced within a study of blood T cell repertoires in COVID-19. V shed 5 bases and J shed 4 bases, with 12 bases lying between them. This CDR3 has 13 residues. Germline loops: CDR1 SEHNR, CDR2 FQNEAQ (reference sequence). As handled by the study authors: Estimated nucleated cell counts came from reference gene primer amplification. Using immunoSEQ multiplex PCR, the repertoire was profiled, and TCRdb retains in-frame clones only, with some absent. That table is the source of V, J and clone size, and D and trimming were worked out from the DNA. The sample includes some 120,000 clones, about 91% of them seen just once.

The specimen was peripheral blood. This clonotype was obtained from a woman aged 45-65 years with active or convalescent COVID-19. This chain joins TRBV7-9 and TRBJ2-7; D unresolved. CDR3 DNA sequence: TGTGCCAGCAGCCCCAGCGCCTCATACGAGCAGTACTTC. This encodes CASSPSASYEQYF.